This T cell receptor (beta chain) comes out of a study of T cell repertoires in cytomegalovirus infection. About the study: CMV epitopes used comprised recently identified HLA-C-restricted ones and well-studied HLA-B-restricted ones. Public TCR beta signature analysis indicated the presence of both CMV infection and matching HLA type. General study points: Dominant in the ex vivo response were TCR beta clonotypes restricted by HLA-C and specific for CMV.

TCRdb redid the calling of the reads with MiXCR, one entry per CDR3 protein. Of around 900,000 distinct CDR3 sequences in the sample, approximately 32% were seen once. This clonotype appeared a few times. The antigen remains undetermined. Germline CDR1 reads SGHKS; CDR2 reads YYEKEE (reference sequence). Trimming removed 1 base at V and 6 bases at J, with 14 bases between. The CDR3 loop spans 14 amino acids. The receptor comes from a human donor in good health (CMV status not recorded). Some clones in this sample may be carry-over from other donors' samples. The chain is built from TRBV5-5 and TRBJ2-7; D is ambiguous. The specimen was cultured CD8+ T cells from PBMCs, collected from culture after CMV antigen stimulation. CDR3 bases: TGTGCCAGCAGCTTGAGGATGGGCATGAGCGAGCAGTACTTC. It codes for CASSLRMGMSEQYF.